This T cell receptor (beta chain) was recorded in a study of blood T cell repertoires in COVID-19. Study as a whole: The origin of the acute and convalescent COVID-19 samples was the United States, Italy and Spain. From T cells, B-cell-depleted T cells, or PBMCs came the material, which was cDNA or gDNA.

The CDR3 runs 13 residues. V was cut by 0 bases and J by 9 bases, with 9 bases left in between. CDR1 and CDR2 (germline): LNHNV, YYDKDF (reference sequence). As originally analysed: The authors estimated nucleated cell counts from reference gene primer amplification. Sequenced by immunoSEQ multiplex PCR; TCRdb stores in-frame clones only, minus some. The V and J calls and clone size are taken from that table; D and trimming were inferred from the DNA. The table records around 170,000 clones, roughly 83% of them present only once. The sequenced sample consisted of peripheral blood. The TCR comes from a woman between 55 and 75 years old with acute or convalescent COVID-19. The chain carries TRBV15 and TRBJ2-1; tentatively, D is TRBD2 (5 bases). Written as DNA, the CDR3 is TGTGCCACCAGCAGAGACCCGGCGGGTGAGCAGTTCTTC. Translating gives CATSRDPAGEQFF.